This T cell receptor (beta chain) appears in the sequencing data of a study of T cells in women clearing cervical HPV infection. The CDR3 is 13 amino acids. The germline V gene has CDR1 SQVTM and CDR2 ANQGSEA. TCRdb's copy holds only in-frame clones and misses some; the assay was immunoSEQ multiplex PCR. This sample carries around 23,000 clones, with roughly 25% going to the ten biggest clones. Concerning this clone: Its antigen is currently unknown. One end of the junction does not line up with germline, which may come from a read error. The DNA ends 3 residues before the CDR3 does, and the rest of the CDR3 is filled in from the germline J gene. Other DNA sequences in this sample translate to the same CDR3.

Study conclusions and caveats: CIN3+ cases had significantly higher TCR richness than controls; evenness did not differ.

The gene calls are TRBV29-1 and TRBJ1-3; 9 bases match TRBD1. Sequenced input: blood buffy coat. The TCR sequence derives from a woman aged 18 to 75 with a cervical HPV16 infection that either progressed to CIN3+ or cleared (not recorded which). The chain's CDR3 is CSVDWGQGNTIYF. The CDR3 DNA, read in part, is TGCAGCGTTGATTGGGGACAGGGAAACACA.